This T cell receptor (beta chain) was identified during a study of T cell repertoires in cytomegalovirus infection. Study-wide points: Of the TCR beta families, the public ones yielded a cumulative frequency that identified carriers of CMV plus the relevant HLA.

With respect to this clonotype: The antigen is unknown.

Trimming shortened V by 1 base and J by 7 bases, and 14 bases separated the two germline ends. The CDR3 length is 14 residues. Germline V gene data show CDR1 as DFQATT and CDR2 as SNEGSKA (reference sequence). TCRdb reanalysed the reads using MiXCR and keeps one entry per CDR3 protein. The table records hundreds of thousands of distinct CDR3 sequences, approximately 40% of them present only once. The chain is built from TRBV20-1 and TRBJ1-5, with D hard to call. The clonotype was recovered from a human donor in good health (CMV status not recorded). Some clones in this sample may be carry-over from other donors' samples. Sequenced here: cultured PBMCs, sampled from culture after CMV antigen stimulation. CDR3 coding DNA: TGCAGTGCTAGAGGAGGGTTGTCGGGACAGCCCCAGCATTTT. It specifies CSARGGLSGQPQHF.